Listed below are T cell receptor beta chains from one sample, sequenced in a study of vaccination and CD4 T cells after COVID-19. TCRdb recomputed calls from the PCR reads with MiXCR, one row per CDR3 protein. The table lists about 11,000 distinct CDR3 sequences, roughly 40% of them singletons. The antigens these receptors bind are not known. The sequenced material came from CD4+ T cells from blood, cultured in vitro. Every receptor here comes from a human donor who had recovered from COVID-19. Each CDR3 is given with its conserved first and last residue. The order of the fields is J gene, V gene, clone size, D gene, CDR3 DNA, CDR3 protein. A D gene is named only where the DNA matches it firmly. Size tells how often a clone was seen (once, few, many) or the class of an expanded clone, and some rows leave it out.

>TRBJ1-2|TRBV20-1|few|NA
TGCAGTGCCAGTGGGGGGATGATAGGCTACACCTTC
CSASGGMIGYTF
>TRBJ2-2|TRBV6-2/TRBV6-3|NA|NA
TGTGCCAGCCGACGCTCTGGATTGTTGGTCACCGGGGAGCTGTTTTTT
CASRRSGLLVTGELFF
>TRBJ2-1|TRBV12-3/TRBV12-4|NA|NA
TGTGCCAGCAGTTTAGTACAGGGCTATGAGCAGTTCTTC
CASSLVQGYEQFF
>TRBJ2-3|TRBV28|NA|NA
TGTGCCAGCAGTTTACAACTAGCAGCAGATACGCAGTATTTT
CASSLQLAADTQYF
>TRBJ2-6|TRBV21-1|NA|NA
TGTGCCAGCAGCCGAGGACAGGGCGGTACGTGCGGGGCCAACGTCCTGACTTTC
CASSRGQGGTCGANVLTF
>TRBJ2-7|TRBV6-1|NA|NA
TGTGCCAGCAGTGAACGGCACGGGAGTTACGAGCAGTACTTC
CASSERHGSYEQYF
>TRBJ2-7|TRBV7-2|NA|NA
TGTGCCAGCAGCCAGCCGGGGACTGGCGGGAAGTCAGGTTCCTACGAGCAGTACTTC
CASSQPGTGGKSGSYEQYF
>TRBJ2-3|TRBV18|NA|TRBD1
TGTGCCAGCTCACGACAGGGGGATACGCAGTATTTT
CASSRQGDTQYF
>TRBJ2-5|TRBV6-5|few|TRBD2
TGTGCCAGCAGTTGGCTAGCGGGGGTTGAGACCCAGTACTTC
CASSWLAGVETQYF
>TRBJ2-7|TRBV5-8|NA|NA
TGTGCCAGCAGCTTGGGGCAGGGTCGGTACGAGCAGTACTTC
CASSLGQGRYEQYF
>TRBJ2-4|TRBV2|NA|TRBD1
TGTGCCAGCAGTGGCCCGGGACAGGGGATCGGCATTCAGTACTTC
CASSGPGQGIGIQYF
>TRBJ2-3|TRBV20-1|NA|TRBD1
TGCAGTGCTAGAGATCCGGCAGGGGGCAGAGCAGATACGCAGTATTTT
CSARDPAGGRADTQYF
>TRBJ2-7|TRBV10-2|few|TRBD1
TGCGCCAGCACCAGTAGACCGGGACAGGGGAACGAGCAGTACTTC
CASTSRPGQGNEQYF
>TRBJ1-2|TRBV14|few|NA
TGTGCCAGCAGCCAAGGGTCCAGGCTACTTAACTATGGCTACACCTTC
CASSQGSRLLNYGYTF
>TRBJ2-7|TRBV6-1|few|NA
TGTGCCAGCACCCCCGGAAGGACAGTTTACGAGACGGGACAGTACTTC
CASTPGRTVYETGQYF
>TRBJ2-3|TRBV7-2|medium-sized|NA
TGTGCCAGCAGCCCCCGTCTCGTGACCACAGATACGCAGTATTTT
CASSPRLVTTDTQYF
>TRBJ2-6|TRBV19|NA|TRBD2
TGTGCCAGTAGTATAGACGGCGGGGGATACGCAAGCTCTGGGGCCAACGTCCTGACTTTC
CASSIDGGGYASSGANVLTF
>TRBJ2-7|TRBV7-2|NA|TRBD1
TGTGCCAGCAGAGCCGGGACAGGGGGCGAGCAGTACTTC
CASRAGTGGEQYF
>TRBJ2-3|TRBV5-1|NA|NA
TGCGCCAGCAGCCAGATGTTAATGAGCACAGATACGCAGTATTTT
CASSQMLMSTDTQYF
>TRBJ2-1|TRBV7-9|NA|TRBD2
TGTGCCAGCAGACCCACTAGCGGGTATTACAATGAGCAGTTCTTC
CASRPTSGYYNEQFF
>TRBJ2-2|TRBV7-5|once|NA
NA
CISVPEAMGLAGGYGELFF
>TRBJ2-3|TRBV11-1|NA|TRBD2
TGTGCCAGCAGCTCCCTAGCGGGAACAGATACGCAGTATTTT
CASSSLAGTDTQYF
>TRBJ1-1|TRBV5-4|few|NA
TGTGCCAGCAGCTTGGCCCCCAAGGGAGGTCGAACTGAAGCTTTCTTT
CASSLAPKGGRTEAFF
>TRBJ2-2|TRBV28|NA|TRBD2
TGTGCCAGCAGTCCCCGGACTAGCGGGAGGACGGACACCGGGGAGCTGTTTTTT
CASSPRTSGRTDTGELFF
>TRBJ1-1|TRBV19|NA|TRBD1
TGTGCCAGTAGTACCCCCCGACAGGGAGTGCCCTGGAACACTGAAGCTTTCTTT
CASSTPRQGVPWNTEAFF
>TRBJ2-3|TRBV28|NA|NA
TGTGCCAGCAGTTTTTCCTCGAGGGAAGGCACAGATACGCAGTATTTT
CASSFSSREGTDTQYF
>TRBJ1-2|TRBV19|few|NA
TGTGCCAGTAGTATGAGTCAGGGTGGCGTCTATGGCTACACCTTC
CASSMSQGGVYGYTF
>TRBJ1-1|TRBV29-1|few|NA
TGCAGCGTTGAGCGGGCAAACACTGAAGCTTTCTTT
CSVERANTEAFF
>TRBJ1-2|TRBV2|few|NA
TGTGCCAGCAGGGTCAGCTATGGCTACACCTTC
CASRVSYGYTF
>TRBJ1-5|TRBV11-2|few|NA
TGTGCCAGCAGCCTAAACCCAAAGCCGCAGGGGAGCAATCAGCCCCAGCATTTT
CASSLNPKPQGSNQPQHF
>TRBJ2-7|TRBV20-1|few|NA
TGCAGTGCGCCACCGCGTCTCCGGGACTTGGGTAGCGAGCAGTACTTC
CSAPPRLRDLGSEQYF
>TRBJ2-5|TRBV28|NA|TRBD2
TGTGCCAGCAGTTTAGGCCCAGCGGGATCATTTAGAGAGACCCAGTACTTC
CASSLGPAGSFRETQYF
>TRBJ1-5|TRBV12-5|few|TRBD1
TGTGCTAGTGGTTCCCCGACAGGGGCTTATAGCAATCAGCCCCAGCATTTT
CASGSPTGAYSNQPQHF
>TRBJ1-2|TRBV6-1|NA|TRBD1
TGTGCCAGCAGCCCAAGGACAGGGCCGGGCGGCTACACCTTC
CASSPRTGPGGYTF
>TRBJ2-7|TRBV5-1|NA|NA
TGCGCCAGCAGCCCAGGGCCGGTGGACGAGCAGTACTTC
CASSPGPVDEQYF
>TRBJ1-3|TRBV12-3/TRBV12-4|NA|NA
TGTGCCAGCAGTTTAATGTCTGGAAACACCATATATTTT
CASSLMSGNTIYF
>TRBJ2-7|TRBV7-9|NA|TRBD1
TGTGCCAGCAGCTTTTTCCGGGACAGTTCCTACGAGCAGTACTTC
CASSFFRDSSYEQYF
>TRBJ2-3|TRBV10-3|NA|NA
TGTGCCATCAGTGGAGGTGGGGACCGAAGCACAGATACGCAGTATTTT
CAISGGGDRSTDTQYF
>TRBJ2-3|TRBV28|NA|TRBD1
TGTGCCAGCAGTTCGATCGGACAGGGGGGAGCGATTGATACGCAGTATTTT
CASSSIGQGGAIDTQYF
>TRBJ2-1|TRBV20-1|NA|TRBD2
TGCAGTGCTAGAGCCCACCTTGCGGGAGCCTACAATGAGCAGTTCTTC
CSARAHLAGAYNEQFF
>TRBJ2-7|TRBV27|few|NA
TGTGCCAGCAGACTAGCAGTAGGCTCCTACGAGCAGTACTTC
CASRLAVGSYEQYF
>TRBJ2-1|TRBV2|NA|NA
TGTGCCAGTCTCAACGCTGGTGAGCAGTTCTTC
CASLNAGEQFF
>TRBJ2-7|TRBV20-1|few|TRBD1
TGCAGTGCTAGGCGGACAGGGCCGAAAACGGAGCAGTACTTC
CSARRTGPKTEQYF
>TRBJ2-4|TRBV28|few|TRBD1
TGTGCCAGCAGTTTATTGCAGGGGGCCCCTCTTATAGCCAAAAACATTCAGTACTTC
CASSLLQGAPLIAKNIQYF
>TRBJ1-4|TRBV15|few|NA
TGTGCCACCAGCAGCCAGCTATCTAATGAAAAACTGTTTTTT
CATSSQLSNEKLFF
>TRBJ2-2|TRBV5-1|NA|NA
TGCGCCAGCAGCTTGGAGCCGGGGGCAAGGGAGCTGTTTTTT
CASSLEPGARELFF
>TRBJ2-3|TRBV6-4|few|TRBD2
TGTGCCAGCAGTCCTCTACTAGCGGGAGCGAGAGATACGCAGTATTTT
CASSPLLAGARDTQYF
>TRBJ2-4|TRBV3-1|NA|NA
TGTGCCAGCAGCCAACTCCCATTTGGGGTGAACATTCAGTACTTC
CASSQLPFGVNIQYF